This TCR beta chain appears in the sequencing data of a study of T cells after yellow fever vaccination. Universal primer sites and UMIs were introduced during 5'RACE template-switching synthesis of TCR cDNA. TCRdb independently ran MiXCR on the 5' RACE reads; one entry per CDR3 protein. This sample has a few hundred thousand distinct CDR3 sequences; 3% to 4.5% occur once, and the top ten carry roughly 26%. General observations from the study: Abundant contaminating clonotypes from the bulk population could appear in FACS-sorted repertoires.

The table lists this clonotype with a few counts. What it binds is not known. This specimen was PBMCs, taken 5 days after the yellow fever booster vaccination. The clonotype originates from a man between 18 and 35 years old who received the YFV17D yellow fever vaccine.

This chain's CDR3 is CASSPGQAISGAFF. The CDR3 DNA reads as TGCGCCAGCAGCCCCGGACAGGCTATTTCAGGGGCTTTCTTT. This chain links TRBV5-1 with TRBJ1-1; TRBD1 matches at 7 bases. With 4 bases clipped from V and 11 bases from J, the junction kept 14 bases outside the gene matches. This CDR3 is 14 amino acids long. Looked up from germline, CDR1 is SGHRS and CDR2 is YFSETQ.